Listed here is a single T cell receptor (beta chain). Participants were placed into cohorts based on the clinical history they reported. CDR1 is SGHTA, CDR2 FQGNSA, per germline. The CDR3 spans 14 residues. The ends lost 5 bases at V and 4 bases at J; junction bases unmatched: 5. The data derive from a study of blood T cell repertoires in COVID-19. Study in general: Whether acute or convalescent, the COVID-19 samples came from the United States, Italy and Spain.

How the authors handled the data: From reference gene primer amplification, estimates of nucleated cell counts were derived. Using immunoSEQ multiplex PCR, the repertoire was profiled, and TCRdb retains in-frame clones only, with some absent. The D gene and trimming were derived from the DNA, and the V and J assignments and clone size from that table. The data contain hundreds of thousands of clones, roughly 86% of them singletons. This receptor was obtained from a woman between 45 and 65 years old who had recovered from COVID-19. Sample: PBMCs or T cells enriched from blood (not recorded which). This rearrangement joins TRBV7-2 to TRBJ2-3, with 8 bases fitting TRBD1. The CDR3 DNA reads TGTGCCAGCAGCCCCGACAGGGGATCAGATACGCAGTATTTT. Translating it yields CASSPDRGSDTQYF.